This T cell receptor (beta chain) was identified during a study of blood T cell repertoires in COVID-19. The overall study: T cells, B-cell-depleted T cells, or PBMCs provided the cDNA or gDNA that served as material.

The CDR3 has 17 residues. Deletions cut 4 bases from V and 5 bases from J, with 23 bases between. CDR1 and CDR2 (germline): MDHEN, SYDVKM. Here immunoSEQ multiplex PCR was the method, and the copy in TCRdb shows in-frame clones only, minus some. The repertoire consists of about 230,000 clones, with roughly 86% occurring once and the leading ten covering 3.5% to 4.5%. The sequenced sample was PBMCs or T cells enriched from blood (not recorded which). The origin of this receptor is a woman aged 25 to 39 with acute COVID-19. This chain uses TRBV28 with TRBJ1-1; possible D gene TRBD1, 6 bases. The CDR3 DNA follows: TGTGCCAGCAGTTCACCTTGGACAGCGACCGCAGGGACTGAAGCTTTCTTT. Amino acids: CASSSPWTATAGTEAFF.